The subject of this entry is one TCR beta chain. Trimming took 1 base from V and 8 from J; bases not matched to a gene: 2. CDR1 is SGHTA, CDR2 FQGNSA, per germline. CDR3 length: 13 amino acids. The entry originates in a study of blood T cell repertoires in COVID-19. Study-wide background: The samples span acute and convalescent COVID-19 from the United States, Italy and Spain.

Original methodology: Cell counts per sample came from amplifying reference gene primers. Data came from immunoSEQ multiplex PCR; TCRdb stores just in-frame clones and leaves some out. The V and J calls and clone size come from that table; D and trimming were worked out from the DNA. Of 210,000 or so clones in the sample, about 90% were seen once. The chain recombines TRBV7-2 with TRBJ2-4; 7 nucleotides align to TRBD1. The specimen was peripheral blood. The sequence came from an older woman with acute or convalescent COVID-19. The chain's CDR3 is CASSLGQGDIQYF. The CDR3 DNA reads TGTGCCAGCAGCTTAGGACAGGGTGACATTCAGTACTTC.